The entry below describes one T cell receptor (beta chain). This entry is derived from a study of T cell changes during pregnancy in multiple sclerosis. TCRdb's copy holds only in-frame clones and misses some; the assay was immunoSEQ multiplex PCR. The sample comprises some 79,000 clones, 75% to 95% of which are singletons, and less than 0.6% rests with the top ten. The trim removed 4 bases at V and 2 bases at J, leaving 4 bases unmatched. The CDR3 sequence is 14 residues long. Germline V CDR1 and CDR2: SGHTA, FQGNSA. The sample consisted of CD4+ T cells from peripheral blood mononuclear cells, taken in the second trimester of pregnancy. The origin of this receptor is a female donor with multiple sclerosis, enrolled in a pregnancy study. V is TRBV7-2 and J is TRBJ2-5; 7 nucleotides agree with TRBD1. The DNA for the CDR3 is TGTGCCAGCAGCTGGGGACAGAATCAAGAGACCCAGTACTTC. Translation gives CASSWGQNQETQYF.